The clone carrying this T cell receptor (beta chain) was observed a few times. Its target is unknown. This specimen comes from a study of cytomegalovirus exposure and HLA in healthy donors. Study-wide points: Looking again later, the authors saw that most CMV-associated TCR beta chains seemed HLA-restricted.

Both 60 Vbeta primers and 13 Jbeta primers went into the PCR. Measured with immunoSEQ multiplex PCR; TCRdb has only the in-frame clones, and not every one. The sample has more than 12,000 clones, roughly 63% seen once. The specimen sequenced was PBMCs. The sequence came from a woman in her forties or fifties in good health and CMV-seropositive.

The CDR3 sequence is CASSQDIAAGELEQFF. The CDR3 DNA reads TGCGCCAGCAGCCAAGATATTGCAGCGGGAGAATTGGAGCAGTTCTTC. The chain recombines TRBV4-3 with TRBJ2-1, with 8 nucleotides matching TRBD2. V lost 0 bases and J lost 10; bases outside the gene matches: 11. In germline, CDR1 is LGHNA, CDR2 YSLEER. This CDR3 is built from 16 residues.